A single sample is the source of the 6 T cell receptor beta chains below, sequenced in a study of cytomegalovirus exposure and HLA in healthy donors listed by TCRdb under 2017. The library was obtained by the immunoSEQ multiplex PCR assay. For the multiplex PCR, a mixture combining 60 forward primers for TCR Vbeta segments and 13 reverse primers for TCR Jbeta segments was used. As stored in TCRdb, this immuneACCESS dataset retains in-frame rearrangements with V and J assigned. A fraction of the clones does not appear; measured against another copy, unresolved V genes explain less than half of the discrepancy, and the remainder lacks a known reason. For this sample there are some 180,000 clones; about 9% appear just once. In total, the top ten clones hold about 1.2% of the sample. Source material: PBMCs. The receptor set was obtained from a woman in her thirties in good health and CMV-seropositive.

The table lists this clone with a few counts. The chain has TRBV5-4 and TRBJ2-3; D not certain. V was shortened by 4 bases and J by 0 bases, with 12 bases between the two germline ends. Germline CDR1 SGHNT, CDR2 YYREEE (reference sequence). The CDR3 is 15 residues long. CDR3 protein: CASSQKSGSTDTQYF. As DNA, the CDR3 is TGTGCCAGCAGCCAGAAGTCTGGTAGCACAGATACGCAGTATTTT.

This clone turned up a few times. The chain links TRBV29-1 to TRBJ2-5; TRBD1 might be the D (6 bases). CDR3 length equals 12 residues. CDR1 is SQVTM and CDR2 is ANQGSEA in the germline V gene. V was trimmed by 7 bases and J by 4 bases, leaving 13 bases between them. CDR3 sequence: CSAGQLGETQYF. CDR3 nucleotides: TGCAGCGCGGGACAATTAGGAGAGACCCAGTACTTC. The full variable domain, with the rest looked up from reference TRBV29-1 and TRBJ2-5, is SAVISQKPSRDICQRGTSLTIQCQVDSQVTMMFWYRQQPGQSLTLIATANQGSEATYESGFVIDKFPISRPNLTFSTLTVSNMSPEDSSIYLCSAGQLGETQYFGPGTRLLVL.

The chain carries TRBV19 and TRBJ2-6; the D is unclear. The length of the CDR3 is 15 residues. Germline CDR1 is LNHDA and CDR2 is SQIVND (reference sequence). The V end was cut by 6 bases, the J end by 0 bases, with 9 bases between. CDR3 DNA: TGTGCCAGTAGCCCTCGGAGCTCTGGGGCCAACGTCCTGACTTTC. Its protein is CASSPRSSGANVLTF.

This clone was observed a handful of times. The genes are TRBV5-1 and TRBJ2-1; D gene ambiguous. V was pared by 2 bases and J by 0 bases, with 18 bases between. The CDR3 is 18 amino acids. The germline gives CDR1 SGHRS, CDR2 YFSETQ. CDR3 coding DNA: TGCGCCAGCAGCTTCGGCCCTCCCAGGTTCAGCTCCTACAATGAGCAGTTCTTC. Its translation: CASSFGPPRFSSYNEQFF.

V is TRBV27 and J is TRBJ1-1; a possible D gene is TRBD1 (5 bases). V gave up 5 bases and J gave up 2 bases, with 15 bases separating them. CDR3 length: 15 residues. Germline CDR1 MNHEY, CDR2 SMNVEV (reference sequence). The CDR3 sequence: CASSPPGRPNTEAFF. Written as DNA, the CDR3 is TGTGCCAGCAGTCCGCCAGGGCGGCCCAACACTGAAGCTTTCTTT.

J is TRBJ1-2 and V is TRBV19; D call uncertain. Germline V gives CDR1 LNHDA, CDR2 SQIVND (reference sequence). This CDR3 has 16 amino acids. Trimming cost V 2 bases and J 8 bases, with 21 bases left between them. DNA of the CDR3: TGTGCCAGTAGTATAAGTGGTACCAACCTATATAAAGGCTACACCTTC. This codes for CASSISGTNLYKGYTF.